A single T cell receptor (beta chain) is shown here with its context. Its antigen target is currently unknown. No much larger clone exists at a distance of one base, and base qualities are not known. These data are taken from a study of response to subunit inactivated influenza vaccine (dated by TCRdb to between 2018 and 2020). About the study as a whole: Deep quantitative profiling of the T cell receptor repertoire was used in the study to follow responses to a trivalent subunit inactivated influenza vaccine. Findings and caveats that apply to the study as a whole: It was suggested by the authors that each seasonal influenza vaccination may recruit only a limited number of new T cells.

At the junction V is shortened by 7 bases and J by 8 bases, with 9 bases in between. The CDR3, from cysteine to phenylalanine, totals 12 residues. Here the CDR3 DNA is all that survives: 36 bases in frame from base 1. Receptors were amplified or captured by RT-PCR. Sequencer: Illumina HiSeq 2500. Using fastp at Q25 and MiXCR, TCRdb reprocessed the public reads and kept productive beta chains. Each record represents a unique CDR3 protein, reported with the most common genes and DNA among its rows. A total of 800,000 to 1,000,000 distinct CDR3 sequences appear in this sample, about 20% of them only once. The ten largest clones add up to about a tenth of the sample.

This receptor chain uses TRBV12-3 or TRBV12-4 and TRBJ1-6, with a weak D call of TRBD1 (6 bases match). Source: PBMCs from blood, taken 5 days after vaccination. This receptor was taken from a man in his forties or fifties who received an inactivated influenza vaccine. Donor details come from another sample of the same person, matched by shared clones. Here the CDR3 is given as CASKQGYSPLHF. At the DNA level, the sequence is TGTGCCAGCAAACAGGGCTATTCACCCCTCCACTTT.